The clone carrying this TCR beta chain was observed a single time. Its target is not known. This cohort consisted of healthy bone marrow donors. Use of 60 Vbeta and 13 Jbeta primers characterized the PCR. Clones were sequenced by immunoSEQ multiplex PCR, and TCRdb holds only the in-frame ones, with some missing. The sample lists some 150,000 clones, about four fifths occurring once. The CDR3 sequence is 13 residues long. Germline V gene data show CDR1 as GTSNPN and CDR2 as SVGIG (reference sequence). V was pared by 1 base and J by 2 bases, with 9 bases between. This sample was taken from a study of cytomegalovirus exposure and HLA in healthy donors. Study-level background: Among about 179 million T cells, an earlier analysis found about 100 million unique TCR beta sequences.

General study results and limits: Cytomegalovirus association was listed for 170 or so TCR beta chains.

V usage is TRBV30 and J usage is TRBJ2-7, with D perhaps TRBD2 (5 bases). The clonotype originates from a man between 25 and 39 years old in good health and CMV-seropositive. The sequenced sample was PBMCs. CDR3 in DNA: TGTGCCTGGAGTGGAGCGGCAGCCTACGAGCAGTACTTC. It codes for CAWSGAAAYEQYF.